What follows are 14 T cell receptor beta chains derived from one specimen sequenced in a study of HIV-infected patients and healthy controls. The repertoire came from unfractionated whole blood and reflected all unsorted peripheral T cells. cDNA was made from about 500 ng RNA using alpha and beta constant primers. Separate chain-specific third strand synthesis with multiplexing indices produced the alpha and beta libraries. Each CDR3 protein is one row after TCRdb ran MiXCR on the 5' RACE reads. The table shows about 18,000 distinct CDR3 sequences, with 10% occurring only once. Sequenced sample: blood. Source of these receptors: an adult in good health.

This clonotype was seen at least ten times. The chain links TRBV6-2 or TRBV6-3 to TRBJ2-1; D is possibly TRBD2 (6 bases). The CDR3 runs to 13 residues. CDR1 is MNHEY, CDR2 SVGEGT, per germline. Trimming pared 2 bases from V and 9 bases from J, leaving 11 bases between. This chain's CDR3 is CASSYVPGVEQFF. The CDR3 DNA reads TGTGCCAGCAGTTACGTTCCGGGGGTTGAGCAGTTCTTC.

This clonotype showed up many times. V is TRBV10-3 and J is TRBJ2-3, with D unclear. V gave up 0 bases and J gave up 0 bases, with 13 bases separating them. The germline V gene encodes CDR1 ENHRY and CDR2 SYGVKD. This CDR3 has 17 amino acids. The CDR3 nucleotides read TGTGCCATCAGTGAGTCATCTGGTCCCACGAGCACAGATACGCAGTATTTT. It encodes CAISESSGPTSTDTQYF.

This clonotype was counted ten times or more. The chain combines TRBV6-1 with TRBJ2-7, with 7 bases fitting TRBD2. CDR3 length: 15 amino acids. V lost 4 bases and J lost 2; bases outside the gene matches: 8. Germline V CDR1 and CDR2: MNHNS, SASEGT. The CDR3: CASSVARERPYEQYF. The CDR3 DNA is TGTGCCAGCAGTGTCGCGCGGGAGAGACCCTACGAGCAGTACTTC.

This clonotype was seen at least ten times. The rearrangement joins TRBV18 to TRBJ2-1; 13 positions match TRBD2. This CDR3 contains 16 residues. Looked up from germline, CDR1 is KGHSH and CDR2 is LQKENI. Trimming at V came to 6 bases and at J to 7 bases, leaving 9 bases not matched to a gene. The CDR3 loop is CASSPGLAGAVNEQFF. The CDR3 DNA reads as TGTGCCAGCTCCCCCGGACTAGCGGGAGCGGTAAATGAGCAGTTCTTC.

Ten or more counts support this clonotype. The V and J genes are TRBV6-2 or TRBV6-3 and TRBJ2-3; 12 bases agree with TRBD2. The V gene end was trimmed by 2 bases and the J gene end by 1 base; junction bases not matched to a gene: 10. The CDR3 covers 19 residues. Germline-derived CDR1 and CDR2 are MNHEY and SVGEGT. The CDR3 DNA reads TGTGCCAGCAGTTACGCGACTAGCGGGAGCCGGGGGGGCACAGATACGCAGTATTTT. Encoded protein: CASSYATSGSRGGTDTQYF.

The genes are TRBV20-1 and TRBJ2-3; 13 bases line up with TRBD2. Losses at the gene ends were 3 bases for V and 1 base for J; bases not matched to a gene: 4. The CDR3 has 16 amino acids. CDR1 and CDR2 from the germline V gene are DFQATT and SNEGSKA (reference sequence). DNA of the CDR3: TGCAGTGCTAGGGGAGGACTAGCGGGGGGCACAGATACGCAGTATTTT. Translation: CSARGGLAGGTDTQYF.

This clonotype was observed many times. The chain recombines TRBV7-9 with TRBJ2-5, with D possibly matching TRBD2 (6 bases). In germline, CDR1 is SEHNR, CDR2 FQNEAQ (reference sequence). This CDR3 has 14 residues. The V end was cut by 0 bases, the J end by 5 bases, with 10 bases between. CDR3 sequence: CASSLALRGETQYF. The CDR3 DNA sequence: TGTGCCAGCAGCTTAGCGCTCCGGGGGGAGACCCAGTACTTC.

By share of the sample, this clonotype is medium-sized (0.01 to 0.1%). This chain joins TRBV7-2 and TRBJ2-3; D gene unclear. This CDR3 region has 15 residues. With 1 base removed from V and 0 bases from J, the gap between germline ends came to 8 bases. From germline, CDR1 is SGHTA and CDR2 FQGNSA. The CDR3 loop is CASSLDYLSTDTQYF. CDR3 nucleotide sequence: TGTGCCAGCAGCTTAGATTACCTTAGCACAGATACGCAGTATTTT.

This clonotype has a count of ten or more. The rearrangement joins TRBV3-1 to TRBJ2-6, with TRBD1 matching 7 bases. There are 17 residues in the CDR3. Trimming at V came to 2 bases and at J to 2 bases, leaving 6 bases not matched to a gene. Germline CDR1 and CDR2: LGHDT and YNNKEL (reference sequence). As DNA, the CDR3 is TGTGCCAGCAGCCAAAGGACAGGAAGGCCTGGGGCCAACGTCCTGACTTTC. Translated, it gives CASSQRTGRPGANVLTF. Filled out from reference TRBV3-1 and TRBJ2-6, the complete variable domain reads DTAVSQTPKYLVTQMGNDKSIKCEQNLGHDTMYWYKQDSKKFLKIMFSYNNKELIINETVPNRFSPKSPDKAHLNLHINSLELGDSAVYFCASSQRTGRPGANVLTFGAGSRLTVL.

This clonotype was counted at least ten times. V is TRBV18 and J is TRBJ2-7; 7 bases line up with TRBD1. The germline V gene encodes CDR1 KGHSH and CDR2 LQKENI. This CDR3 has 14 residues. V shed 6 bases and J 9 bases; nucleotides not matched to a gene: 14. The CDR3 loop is CASSHDRAERRQYF. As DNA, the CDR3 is TGTGCCAGCTCTCACGACAGGGCCGAGCGGAGGCAGTACTTC.

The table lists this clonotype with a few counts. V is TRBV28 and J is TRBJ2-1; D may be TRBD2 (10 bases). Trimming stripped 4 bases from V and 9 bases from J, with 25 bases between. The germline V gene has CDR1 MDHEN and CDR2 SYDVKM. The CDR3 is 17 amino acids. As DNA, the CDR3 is TGTGCCAGCAGTTGGACAGGGGCTAGCGGGAGTTTTTTTGAGCAGTTCTTC. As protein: CASSWTGASGSFFEQFF.

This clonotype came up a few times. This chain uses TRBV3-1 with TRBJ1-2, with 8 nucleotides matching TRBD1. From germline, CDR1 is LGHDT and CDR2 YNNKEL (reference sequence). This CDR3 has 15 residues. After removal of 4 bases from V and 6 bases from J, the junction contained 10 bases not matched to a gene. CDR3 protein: CASSPTLQGVHGYTF. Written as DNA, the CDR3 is TGTGCCAGCAGCCCCACCCTACAGGGGGTCCATGGCTACACCTTC.

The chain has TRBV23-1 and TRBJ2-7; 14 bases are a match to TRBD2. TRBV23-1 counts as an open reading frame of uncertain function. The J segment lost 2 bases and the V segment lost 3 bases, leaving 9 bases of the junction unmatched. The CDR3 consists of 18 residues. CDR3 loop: CASSQGGLAGGAPYEQYF. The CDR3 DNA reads TGCGCCAGCAGTCAGGGCGGACTAGCGGGAGGCGCCCCCTACGAGCAGTACTTC.

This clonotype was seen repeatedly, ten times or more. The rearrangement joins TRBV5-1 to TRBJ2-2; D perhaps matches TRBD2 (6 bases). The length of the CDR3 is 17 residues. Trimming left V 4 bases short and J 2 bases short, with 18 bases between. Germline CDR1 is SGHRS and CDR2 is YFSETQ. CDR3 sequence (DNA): TGCGCCAGCAGCCCGCTCGGAGGGAGCCTAAACACCGGGGAGCTGTTTTTT. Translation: CASSPLGGSLNTGELFF.